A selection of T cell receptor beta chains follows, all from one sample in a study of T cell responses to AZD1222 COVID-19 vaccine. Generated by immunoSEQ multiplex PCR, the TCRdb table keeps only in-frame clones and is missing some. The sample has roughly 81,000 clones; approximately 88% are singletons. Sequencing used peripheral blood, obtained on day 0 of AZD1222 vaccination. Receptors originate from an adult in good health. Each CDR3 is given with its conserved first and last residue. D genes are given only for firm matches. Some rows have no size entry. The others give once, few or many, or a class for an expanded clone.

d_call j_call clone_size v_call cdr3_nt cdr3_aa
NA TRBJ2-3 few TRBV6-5 TGTGCCAGCAGTTACTCGGATAGTAGCAACACAGATACGCAGTATTTT CASSYSDSSNTDTQYF
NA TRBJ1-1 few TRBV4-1 TGCGCCAGCAGCAAAGACAGTTACTCCGAAGCTTTCTTT CASSKDSYSEAFF
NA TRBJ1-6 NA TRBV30 TGTGCCTGGAGGCCTAATGGAGATTCACCCCTCCACTTT CAWRPNGDSPLHF
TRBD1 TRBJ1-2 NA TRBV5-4 TGTGCCAGCAGCCCCGGGACAGGGGGCGACTATGGCTACACCTTC CASSPGTGGDYGYTF
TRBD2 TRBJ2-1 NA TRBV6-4 TGTGCCAGCAGTGACGGGACTAGCGGTTACAATGAGCAGTTCTTC CASSDGTSGYNEQFF
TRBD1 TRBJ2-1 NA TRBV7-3 TGTGCCAGCAGCTTAACACCGAGGACAGGGGACAATGAGCAGTTCTTC CASSLTPRTGDNEQFF
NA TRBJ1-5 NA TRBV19 TGTGCCACTACCCCGGGGGGCGGACGCAATCAGCCCCAGCATTTT CATTPGGGRNQPQHF
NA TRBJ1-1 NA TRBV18 TGTGCCAGCTCACCACCCCACCCTTCGTACACTGAAGCTTTCTTT CASSPPHPSYTEAFF
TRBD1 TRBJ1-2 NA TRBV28 TGTGCCAGCAGTGAAATCGACAGGGGGGGTAGAGGCTACACCTTC CASSEIDRGGRGYTF
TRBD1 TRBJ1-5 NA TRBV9 TGTGCCAGCAGCGTAGCGGGACAGAGCAATCAGCCCCAGCATTTT CASSVAGQSNQPQHF
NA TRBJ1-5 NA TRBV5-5 TGTGCCAGCAGCTTGTCCCGACAGGAGTATCAGCCCCAGCATTTT CASSLSRQEYQPQHF
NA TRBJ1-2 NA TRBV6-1 TGTGCCAGCAGTGAAGCTCCATTACGGGATGATGGCTACACCTTC CASSEAPLRDDGYTF
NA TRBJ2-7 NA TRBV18 TGTGCCAGCTCACCACACGATCCGCGTGTGATGTCCTACGAGCAGTACTTC CASSPHDPRVMSYEQYF
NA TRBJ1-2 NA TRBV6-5 TGTGCCAGCAGTTCCGAATCCAGGTCTCCCCAAACTGGCTACACCTTC CASSSESRSPQTGYTF
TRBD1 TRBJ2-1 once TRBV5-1 TGCGCCAGCAGCCTTAGTTTAGACAGGGGGCATTCCTACAATGAGCAGTTCTTC CASSLSLDRGHSYNEQFF
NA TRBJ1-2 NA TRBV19 TGTGCCACCGCAAAGGAGAGGAGCTATGGCTACACCTTC CATAKERSYGYTF
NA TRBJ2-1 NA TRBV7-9 TGTGCCAGCAGCCCCGACGCCAATGAGCAGTTCTTC CASSPDANEQFF
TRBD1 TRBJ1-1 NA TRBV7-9 TGTGCCAGCAGCTTGGGGACAGCGAACACTGAAGCTTTCTTT CASSLGTANTEAFF
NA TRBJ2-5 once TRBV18 TGTGCCAGCTCACGGACCGAAGAGACCCAGTACTTC CASSRTEETQYF
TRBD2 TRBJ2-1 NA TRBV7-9 TGTGCCAGCAGCTCATGGTCGGCTAGCGGATACAATGAGCAGTTCTTC CASSSWSASGYNEQFF
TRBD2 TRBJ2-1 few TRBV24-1 TGTGCCACCAGTGACACCGGGACTAACGCCGGGAGGTACAATGAGCAGTTCTTC CATSDTGTNAGRYNEQFF